This T cell receptor beta chain originates from a study of cytomegalovirus exposure and HLA in healthy donors. Primers included in the PCR were 60 Vbeta and 13 Jbeta primers. Method: immunoSEQ multiplex PCR; TCRdb's copy keeps in-frame clones and lacks some. This sample has just under 65,000 clones, with roughly 77% found just once. Unmatched junction bases numbered 10, after V lost 7 bases and J lost 0 bases. The length of the CDR3 is 17 residues. Germline-derived CDR1 and CDR2 are SQVTM and ANQGSEA. The chain carries TRBV29-1 and TRBJ2-6; 9 bases line up with TRBD2. What was sequenced was PBMCs. The source of this sequence is a woman aged 30 to 39 in good health and CMV-seronegative. CDR3 region: CSGLVAGAYSGANVLTF. CDR3 nucleotides: TGCAGCGGCTTAGTAGCGGGGGCCTACTCTGGGGCCAACGTCCTGACTTTC. Full variable domain (missing parts from reference TRBV29-1 and TRBJ2-6): SAVISQKPSRDICQRGTSLTIQCQVDSQVTMMFWYRQQPGQSLTLIATANQGSEATYESGFVIDKFPISRPNLTFSTLTVSNMSPEDSSIYLCSGLVAGAYSGANVLTFGAGSRLTVL.